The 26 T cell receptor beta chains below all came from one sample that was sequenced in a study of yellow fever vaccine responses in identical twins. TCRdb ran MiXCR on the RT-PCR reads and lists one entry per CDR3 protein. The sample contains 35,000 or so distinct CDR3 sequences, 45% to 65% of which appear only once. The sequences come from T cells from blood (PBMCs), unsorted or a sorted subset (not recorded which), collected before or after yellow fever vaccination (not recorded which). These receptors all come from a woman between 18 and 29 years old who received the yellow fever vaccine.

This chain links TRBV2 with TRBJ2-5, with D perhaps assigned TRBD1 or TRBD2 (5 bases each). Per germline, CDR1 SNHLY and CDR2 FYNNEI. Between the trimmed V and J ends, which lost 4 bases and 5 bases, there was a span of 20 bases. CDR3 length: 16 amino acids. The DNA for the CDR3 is TGTGCCAGCAGTGTATCCGGGACGCAAAGGGTGGAGACCCAGTACTTC. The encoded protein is CASSVSGTQRVETQYF.

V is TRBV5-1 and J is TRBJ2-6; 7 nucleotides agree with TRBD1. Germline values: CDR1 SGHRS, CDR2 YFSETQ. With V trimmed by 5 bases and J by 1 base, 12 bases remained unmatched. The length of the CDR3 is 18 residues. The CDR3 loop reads CASRPYGTAASGANVLTF. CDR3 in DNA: TGCGCCAGCAGACCATACGGGACAGCGGCTTCTGGGGCCAACGTCCTGACTTTC.

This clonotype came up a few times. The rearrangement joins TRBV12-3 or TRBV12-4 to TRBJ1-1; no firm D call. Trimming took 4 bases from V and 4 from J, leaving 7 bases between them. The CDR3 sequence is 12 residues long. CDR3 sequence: CASSSGPTEAFF. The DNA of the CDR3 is TGTGCCAGCAGTTCAGGTCCCACTGAAGCTTTCTTT.

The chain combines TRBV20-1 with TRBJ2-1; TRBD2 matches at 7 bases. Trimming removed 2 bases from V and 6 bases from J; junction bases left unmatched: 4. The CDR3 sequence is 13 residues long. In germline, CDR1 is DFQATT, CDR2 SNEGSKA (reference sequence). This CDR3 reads CSARRGGINEQFF. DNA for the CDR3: TGCAGTGCTAGAAGGGGAGGGATCAATGAGCAGTTCTTC.

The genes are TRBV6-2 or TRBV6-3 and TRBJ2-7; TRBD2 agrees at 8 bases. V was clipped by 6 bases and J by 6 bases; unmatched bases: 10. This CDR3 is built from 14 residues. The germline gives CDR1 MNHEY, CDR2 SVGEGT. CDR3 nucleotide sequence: TGTGCCAGCAGAGCATCAGCGGGAGTACGCGAGCAGTACTTC. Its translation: CASRASAGVREQYF.

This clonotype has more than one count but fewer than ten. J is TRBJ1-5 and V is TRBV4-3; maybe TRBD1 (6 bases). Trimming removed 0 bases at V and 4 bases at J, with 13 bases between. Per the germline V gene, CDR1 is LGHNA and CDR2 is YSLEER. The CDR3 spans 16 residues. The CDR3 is CASSQDTGGANQPQHF. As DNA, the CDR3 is TGCGCCAGCAGCCAAGATACGGGGGGCGCGAATCAGCCCCAGCATTTT.

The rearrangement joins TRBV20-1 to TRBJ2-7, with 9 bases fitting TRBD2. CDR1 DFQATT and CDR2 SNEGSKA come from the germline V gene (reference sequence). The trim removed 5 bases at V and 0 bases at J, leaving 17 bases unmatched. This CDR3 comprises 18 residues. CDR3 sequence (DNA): TGCAGTGCTTACCCGTATAGCGGGAGTCCTGTGAGCTCCTACGAGCAGTACTTC. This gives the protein CSAYPYSGSPVSSYEQYF.

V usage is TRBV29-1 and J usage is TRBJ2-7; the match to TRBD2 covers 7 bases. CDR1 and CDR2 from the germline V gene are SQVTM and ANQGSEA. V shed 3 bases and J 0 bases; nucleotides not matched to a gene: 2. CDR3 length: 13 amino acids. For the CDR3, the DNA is TGCAGCGTTGACGGGACTAACTCCTACGAGCAGTACTTC. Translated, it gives CSVDGTNSYEQYF.

This CDR3 is CASSATTNSYEQYV. The CDR3 DNA sequence: TGTGCCAGCTCGGCAACGACGAACTCCTACGAGCAGTACGTC. This chain links TRBV18 with TRBJ2-7; D is ambiguous. This CDR3 has 14 residues. Trimming took off 6 bases at V and 0 bases at J, with 12 bases between the two ends. CDR1 and CDR2 from the germline V gene are KGHSH and LQKENI.

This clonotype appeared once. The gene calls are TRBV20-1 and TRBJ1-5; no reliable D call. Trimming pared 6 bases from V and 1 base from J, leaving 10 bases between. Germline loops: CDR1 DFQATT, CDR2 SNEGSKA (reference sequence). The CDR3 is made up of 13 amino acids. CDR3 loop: CSASGGSNQPQHF. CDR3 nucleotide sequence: TGCAGTGCAAGCGGCGGAAGCAATCAGCCCCAGCATTTT.

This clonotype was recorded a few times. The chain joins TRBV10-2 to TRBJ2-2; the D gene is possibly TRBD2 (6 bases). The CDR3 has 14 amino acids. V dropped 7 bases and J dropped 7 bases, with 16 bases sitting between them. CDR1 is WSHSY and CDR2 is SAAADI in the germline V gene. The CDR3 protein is CASKDKRASGELFF. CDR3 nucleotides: TGCGCCAGCAAGGACAAGCGGGCTAGCGGGGAGCTGTTTTTT.

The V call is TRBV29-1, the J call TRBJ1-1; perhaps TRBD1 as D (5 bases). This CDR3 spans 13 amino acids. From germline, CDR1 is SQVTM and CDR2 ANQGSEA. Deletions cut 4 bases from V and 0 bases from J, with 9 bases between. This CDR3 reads CSVAGRLNTEAFF. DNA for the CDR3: TGCAGCGTTGCGGGGCGGTTGAACACTGAAGCTTTCTTT.

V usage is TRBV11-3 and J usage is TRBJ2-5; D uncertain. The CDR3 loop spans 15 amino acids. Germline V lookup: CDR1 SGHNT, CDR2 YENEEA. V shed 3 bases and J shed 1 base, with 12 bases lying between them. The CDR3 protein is CASSFRPLIQETQYF. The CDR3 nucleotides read TGTGCCAGCAGCTTCCGACCGCTGATCCAAGAGACCCAGTACTTC.

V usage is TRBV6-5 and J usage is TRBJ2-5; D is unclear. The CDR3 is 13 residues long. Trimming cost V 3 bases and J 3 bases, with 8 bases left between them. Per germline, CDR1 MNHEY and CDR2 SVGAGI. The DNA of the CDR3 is TGTGCCAGCAGTTATCAGGTTAAAGAGACCCAGTACTTC. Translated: CASSYQVKETQYF.

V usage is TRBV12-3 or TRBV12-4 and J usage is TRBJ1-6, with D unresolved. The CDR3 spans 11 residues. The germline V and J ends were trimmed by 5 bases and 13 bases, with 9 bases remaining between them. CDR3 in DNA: TGTGCCAGCAGTCGGAACAGCCCCCTCCACTTT. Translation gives CASSRNSPLHF.

DNA of the CDR3: TGTGCCAGCAGCTTAGGTCGAGCGGCGATCTACAATGAGCAGTTCTTC. Encoded protein: CASSLGRAAIYNEQFF. The chain employs TRBV11-3 and TRBJ2-1; D is possibly TRBD2 (5 bases). The ends were cut back, 1 base at V and 3 bases at J, with 13 bases in the middle. This CDR3 is 16 amino acids long. From germline, CDR1 is SGHNT and CDR2 YENEEA. The entire variable domain, with the rest obtained from reference TRBV11-3 and TRBJ2-1, is as follows: EAGVVQSPRYKIIEKKQPVAFWCNPISGHNTLYWYLQNLGQGPELLIRYENEEAVDDSQLPKDRFSAERLKGVDSTLKIQPAELGDSAVYLCASSLGRAAIYNEQFFGPGTRLTVL.

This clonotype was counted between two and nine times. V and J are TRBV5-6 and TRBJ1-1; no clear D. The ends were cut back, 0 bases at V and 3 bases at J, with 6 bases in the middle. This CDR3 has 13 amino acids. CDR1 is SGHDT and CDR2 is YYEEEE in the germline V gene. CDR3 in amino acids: CASSLGVYTEAFF. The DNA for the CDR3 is TGTGCCAGCAGCTTGGGAGTGTACACTGAAGCTTTCTTT.

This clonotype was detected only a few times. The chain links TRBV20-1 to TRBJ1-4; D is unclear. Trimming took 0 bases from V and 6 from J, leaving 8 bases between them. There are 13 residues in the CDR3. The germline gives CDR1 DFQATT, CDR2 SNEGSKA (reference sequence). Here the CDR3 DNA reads TGCAGTGCTAGAGAGGCCCGGGATGAAAAACTGTTTTTT. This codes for CSAREARDEKLFF.

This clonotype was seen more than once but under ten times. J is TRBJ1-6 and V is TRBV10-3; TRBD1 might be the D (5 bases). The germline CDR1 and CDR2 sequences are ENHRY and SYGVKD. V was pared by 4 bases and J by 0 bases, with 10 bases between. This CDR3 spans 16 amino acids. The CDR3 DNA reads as TGTGCCATCAGTGGGGGACCGAGCTCCTATAATTCACCCCTCCACTTT. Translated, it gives CAISGGPSSYNSPLHF.

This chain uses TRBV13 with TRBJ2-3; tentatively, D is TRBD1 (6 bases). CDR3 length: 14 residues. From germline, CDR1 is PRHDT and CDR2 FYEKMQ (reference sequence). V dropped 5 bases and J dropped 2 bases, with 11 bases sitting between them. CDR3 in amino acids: CASSRTVNTDTQYF. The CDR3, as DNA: TGTGCCAGCAGCCGGACAGTAAACACAGATACGCAGTATTTT. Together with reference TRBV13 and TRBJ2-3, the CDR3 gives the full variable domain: AAGVIQSPRHLIKEKRETATLKCYPIPRHDTVYWYQQGPGQDPQFLISFYEKMQSDKGSIPDRFSAQQFSDYHSELNMSSLELGDSALYFCASSRTVNTDTQYFGPGTRLTVL.

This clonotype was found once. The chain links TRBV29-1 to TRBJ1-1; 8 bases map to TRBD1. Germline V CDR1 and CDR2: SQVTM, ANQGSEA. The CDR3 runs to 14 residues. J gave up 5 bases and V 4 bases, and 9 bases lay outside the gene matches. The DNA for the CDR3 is TGCAGCGTTGGCCTCTACAGGGGGGAAACTGAAGCTTTCTTT. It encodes CSVGLYRGETEAFF.

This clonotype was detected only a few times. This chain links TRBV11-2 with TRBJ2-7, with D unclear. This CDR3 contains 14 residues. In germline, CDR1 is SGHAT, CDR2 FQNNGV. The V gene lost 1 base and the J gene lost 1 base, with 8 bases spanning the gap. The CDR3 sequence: CASSLGPGSYEQYV. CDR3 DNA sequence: TGTGCCAGCAGCTTAGGTCCTGGGTCCTACGAGCAGTACGTC.

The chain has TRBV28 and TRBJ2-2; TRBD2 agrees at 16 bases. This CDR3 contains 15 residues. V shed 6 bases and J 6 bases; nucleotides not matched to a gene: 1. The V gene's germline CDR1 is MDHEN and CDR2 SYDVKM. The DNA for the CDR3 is TGTGCCAGCAGAGGGACTAGCGGGGGGGCCGGGGAGCTGTTTTTT. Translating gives CASRGTSGGAGELFF.

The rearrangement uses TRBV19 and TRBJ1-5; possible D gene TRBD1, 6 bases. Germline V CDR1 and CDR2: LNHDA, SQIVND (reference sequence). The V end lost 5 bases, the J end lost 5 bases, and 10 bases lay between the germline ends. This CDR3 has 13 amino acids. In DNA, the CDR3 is TGTGCCAGTAGTGACACAGGGTATCAGCCCCAGCATTTT. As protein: CASSDTGYQPQHF.

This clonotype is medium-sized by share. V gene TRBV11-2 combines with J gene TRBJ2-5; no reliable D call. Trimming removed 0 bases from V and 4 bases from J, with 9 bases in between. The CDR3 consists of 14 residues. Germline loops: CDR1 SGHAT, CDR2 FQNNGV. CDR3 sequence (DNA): TGTGCCAGCAGCTTAGATGGTTGGGGAGAGACCCAGTACTTC. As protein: CASSLDGWGETQYF.

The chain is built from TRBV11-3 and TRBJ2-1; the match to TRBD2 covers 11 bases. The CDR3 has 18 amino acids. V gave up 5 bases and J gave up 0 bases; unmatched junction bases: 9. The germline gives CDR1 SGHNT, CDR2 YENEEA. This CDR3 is CASSPQLAGVDSYNEQFF. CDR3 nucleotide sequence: TGTGCCAGCAGCCCTCAACTAGCGGGAGTAGACTCCTACAATGAGCAGTTCTTC.